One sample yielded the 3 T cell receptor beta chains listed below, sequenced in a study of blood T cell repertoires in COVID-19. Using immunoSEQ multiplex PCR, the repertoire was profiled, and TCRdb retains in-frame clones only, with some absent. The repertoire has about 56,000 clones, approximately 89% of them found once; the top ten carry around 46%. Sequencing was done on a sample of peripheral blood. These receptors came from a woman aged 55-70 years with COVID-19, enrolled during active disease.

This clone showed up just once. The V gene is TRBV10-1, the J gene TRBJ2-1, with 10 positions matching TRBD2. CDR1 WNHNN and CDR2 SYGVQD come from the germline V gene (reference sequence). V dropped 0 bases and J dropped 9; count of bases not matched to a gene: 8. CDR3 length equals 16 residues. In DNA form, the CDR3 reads TGCGCCAGCAGTGAGTCGGTGGCTAGCGGGAGAGGTGAGCAGTTCTTC. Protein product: CASSESVASGRGEQFF.

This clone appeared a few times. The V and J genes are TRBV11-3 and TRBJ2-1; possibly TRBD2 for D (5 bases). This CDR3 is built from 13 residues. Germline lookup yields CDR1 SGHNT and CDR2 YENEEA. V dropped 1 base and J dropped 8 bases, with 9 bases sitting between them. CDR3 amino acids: CASSLAGSDEQFF. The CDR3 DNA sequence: TGTGCCAGCAGCTTAGCGGGTAGCGATGAGCAGTTCTTC.

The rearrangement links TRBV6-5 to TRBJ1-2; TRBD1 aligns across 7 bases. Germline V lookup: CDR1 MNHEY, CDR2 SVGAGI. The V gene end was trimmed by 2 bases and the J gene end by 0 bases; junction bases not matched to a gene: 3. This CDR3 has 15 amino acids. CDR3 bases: TGTGCCAGCAGTTACGGGACAGAAACTAACTATGGCTACACCTTC. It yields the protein CASSYGTETNYGYTF.